These 6 T cell receptor beta chains were all obtained from the same sample, sequenced in a study of T cell responses to AZD1222 COVID-19 vaccine. Data came from immunoSEQ multiplex PCR; TCRdb stores just in-frame clones and leaves some out. This table holds about 170,000 clones, approximately 90% found once. Sequenced material: peripheral blood, taken on day 0 of AZD1222 vaccination. The receptors here all came from an adult in good health.

In its sample, this clone was seen once. The rearrangement links TRBV11-2 to TRBJ2-7; tentatively, D is TRBD2 (7 bases). V was pared by 5 bases and J by 5 bases, with 19 bases between. CDR3 length: 15 residues. The V gene's germline CDR1 is SGHAT and CDR2 FQNNGV. The CDR3 reads CASSVLRGGDDEQYF. CDR3 sequence (DNA): TGTGCCAGCAGCGTTTTGAGGGGGGGCGACGACGAGCAGTACTTC.

The rearrangement joins TRBV5-1 to TRBJ1-2, with D maybe TRBD1 (6 bases). V lost 4 bases to trimming and J lost 5 bases, with 9 bases between them. Germline CDR1 SGHRS, CDR2 YFSETQ. The length of the CDR3 is 12 residues. The CDR3 bases are TGCGCCAGCAGCCCGACAGGATATGGCTACACCTTC. This codes for CASSPTGYGYTF.

The chain carries TRBV6-2 or TRBV6-3 and TRBJ2-7; D call uncertain. Trimming took 6 bases from V and 0 from J, leaving 3 bases between them. The CDR3 has 11 amino acids. Germline V gene sequence: CDR1 MNHEY, CDR2 SVGEGT. CDR3 DNA sequence: TGTGCCAGCAGCCCCTCCTACGAGCAGTACTTC. This gives the protein CASSPSYEQYF.

The gene calls are TRBV5-6 and TRBJ2-3; 10 nucleotides align to TRBD2. The CDR3 is made up of 14 amino acids. Germline V gene lookup returns CDR1 SGHDT and CDR2 YYEEEE. V was clipped by 4 bases and J by 13 bases; unmatched bases: 12. CDR3 in DNA: TGTGCCAGCAGCCCAAGCGGGGGGGAACACATAGAGTATTTT. Its protein product is CASSPSGGEHIEYF.

This clone appeared a single time. CDR3 amino acids: CASSFRQGYEQYF. The DNA of the CDR3 is TGTGCCAGCAGCTTCCGACAGGGCTACGAGCAGTACTTC. V usage is TRBV5-8 and J usage is TRBJ2-7; TRBD1 agrees at 7 bases. V was pared by 2 bases and J by 3 bases, with 2 bases of the junction left unmatched. CDR3 size: 13 residues. The germline V gene encodes CDR1 SGHTS and CDR2 YDEGEE.

The genes are TRBV6-5 and TRBJ1-2; 7 bases align to TRBD1. V was clipped by 6 bases and J by 3 bases; unmatched bases: 4. Germline V gene lookup returns CDR1 MNHEY and CDR2 SVGAGI. This CDR3 spans 13 amino acids. Written as DNA, the CDR3 is TGTGCCAGCAGATCGGGACAGCACTATGGCTACACCTTC. It codes for CASRSGQHYGYTF.